A selection of T cell receptor beta chains follows, all from one sample in a study of cytomegalovirus exposure and HLA in healthy donors. Only in-frame clones appear in the TCRdb table, and some are missing; sequencing was by immunoSEQ multiplex PCR. The sample lists approximately 200,000 clones, roughly four fifths seen once, with 6.5% in the top ten. Sequencing was carried out using PBMCs. Source of these receptors: a woman aged 45-65 years in good health and CMV-seropositive. Both conserved end residues are part of each CDR3. The D gene is left open where the match is weak. Clone size, where shown, is once, few, many, or a class for clones that have expanded.

j_call d_call clone_size v_call cdr3_nt cdr3_aa
TRBJ2-5 . . TRBV6-6 TGTGCCAGCAGTTATCTCTCCGGACAGCAAGAGACCCAGTACTTC CASSYLSGQQETQYF
TRBJ2-5 TRBD2 few TRBV7-9 TGTGCCAGCAGCTTGGGACTAGCGGAAGAGACCCAGTACTTC CASSLGLAEETQYF
TRBJ1-2 . . TRBV28 TGTGCCAGCAGTGTCCTCAACTATGGCTACACCTTC CASSVLNYGYTF
TRBJ1-2 TRBD1 . TRBV9 TGTGCCAGCAGCGTAGTAGGTAGGGGGGACAGGGGTGGATATGGCTACACCTTC CASSVVGRGDRGGYGYTF
TRBJ2-4 TRBD2 . TRBV19 TGTGCCAGTAGTATCCTAGCGGGGGGCTGGGACAGTCAGTACTTC CASSILAGGWDSQYF
TRBJ2-5 . . TRBV5-1 TGCGCCAGCAGCCAGAACACAGGGGAGGAAGAGACCCAGTACTTC CASSQNTGEEETQYF
TRBJ1-1 . few TRBV5-1 TGCGCCAGCAGCTCAAGGGGCACTGAAGCTTTCTTT CASSSRGTEAFF
TRBJ1-1 TRBD1 . TRBV11-2 TGTGCCAGCAGGAAGACAGGGCAGACTGAAGCTTTCTTT CASRKTGQTEAFF
TRBJ1-2 . . TRBV28 TGTGCCAGCAGTCCCCAGGTCTATGGCTACACCTTC CASSPQVYGYTF
TRBJ1-2 . once TRBV5-4 TGTGCCAGCAGCCTGGCGGGGAATTCCCCCTATGGCTACACCTTC CASSLAGNSPYGYTF
TRBJ2-1 TRBD2 . TRBV7-9 TGTTCCAGCAGCTTCACCGGGACTACCAACAATGAGCAGTTCTTC CSSSFTGTTNNEQFF
TRBJ2-7 . . TRBV6-1 TGTGCCAGTAAAAAGACAGGCCCCTACGAGCAGTACTTC CASKKTGPYEQYF
TRBJ1-4 . . TRBV6-1 TGTGCCAGCAGTGAATTTGGGGGCTCGTCTAATGAAAAACTGTTTTTT CASSEFGGSSNEKLFF
TRBJ1-6 TRBD1 . TRBV6-5 TGTGCCAGCAGTTACTCGAGACAGGGTTATAATTCACCCCTCCACTTT CASSYSRQGYNSPLHF
TRBJ2-7 . . TRBV5-5 TGTGCCAGCAGCTTGAATAGAGGCTACGAGCAGTACTTC CASSLNRGYEQYF
TRBJ2-7 TRBD1 . TRBV5-1 TGCGCCAGCCCCCTGGGACAGGGCATTTGCGAGCAGTACTTC CASPLGQGICEQYF
TRBJ2-5 TRBD2 few TRBV28 TGTGCCAGCACTAGCGGGGGAGAGACCCAGTACTTC CASTSGGETQYF
TRBJ2-3 . . TRBV27 TGTGCCAGCAGTCCCTGGGGGGGGGCGGATACGCAGTATTTT CASSPWGGADTQYF
TRBJ2-7 . . TRBV13 TGTGCCAGCAGCTCCCGGACAGCTACCTACGAGCAGTACTTC CASSSRTATYEQYF
TRBJ2-7 TRBD2 . TRBV18 TGTGCCAGCTCACCCCAGAGGGCTAGCGGGGGGCCGTACGAGCAGTACTTC CASSPQRASGGPYEQYF
TRBJ2-3 TRBD1 . TRBV7-9 TGTGCCAGCAGCTTAGGGGGGACAGGTGGTGATACGCAGTATTTT CASSLGGTGGDTQYF
TRBJ2-3 TRBD1 once TRBV2 TGTGCCAGCAGTCGGACAGGGACTGTAGATACGCAGTATTTT CASSRTGTVDTQYF
TRBJ2-3 . . TRBV29-1 TGCAGCGCTTCCCAGGGATCAGATACGCAGTATTTT CSASQGSDTQYF
TRBJ2-5 . . TRBV9 TGTGCCAGCAGCGTCGGGGTTAAGTCGGAGACCCAGTACTTC CASSVGVKSETQYF
TRBJ2-4 . . TRBV21-1 TGTGCCAGCAGCCCTAAACGGACTAGCGGGGGGGTAGGTATAGCCAAAAACATTCAGTACTTC CASSPKRTSGGVGIAKNIQYF
TRBJ1-2 . . TRBV19 TGTGCCAGTAGTAGGGGCACAGGCTCCCACACCTTC CASSRGTGSHTF
TRBJ2-7 . . TRBV28 TGTGCCAGCAGTAAACAGGATTACGAGCAGTACTTC CASSKQDYEQYF
TRBJ1-4 TRBD1 . TRBV7-2 TGTGCCAGCAGCGGGACAGGGTTTAATGAAAAACTGTTTTTT CASSGTGFNEKLFF
TRBJ1-6 . . TRBV18 TGTGCCAGCTCACTAAACAGGGAGTGGGATTCACCCCTCCACTTT CASSLNREWDSPLHF
TRBJ2-3 TRBD1 . TRBV19 TGTGCCAGTAGTCCGGGACAGGGGAGGGATACGCAGTATTTT CASSPGQGRDTQYF
TRBJ2-3 TRBD2 . TRBV4-2 TGTGCCAGCAGCCAAGCCCTAGCGGGGGACACAGATACGCAGTATTTT CASSQALAGDTDTQYF
TRBJ2-1 TRBD1 few TRBV5-1 TGCGCCAGCAGCTTGGGACAGGGATACAATGAGCAGTTCTTC CASSLGQGYNEQFF
TRBJ1-4 . . TRBV11-2 TGTGCCAGCAGCTTAGAGACGGGGACTAATGAAAAACTGTTTTTT CASSLETGTNEKLFF
TRBJ2-7 TRBD2 . TRBV28 TGTGCCAGCAGTTTACCCGTAGCGGGGGGAACCTACGAGCAGTACTTC CASSLPVAGGTYEQYF
TRBJ2-3 TRBD2 . TRBV10-3 TGTGCCATCAGTGCGGCTGGCGGGGGGGCAGATACGCAGTATTTT CAISAAGGGADTQYF
TRBJ2-5 TRBD2 . TRBV7-2 TGTGCCAGCAGTCGCAAGCGGGGGGGCCAGGATGAGACCCAGTACTTC CASSRKRGGQDETQYF
TRBJ2-5 . . TRBV5-1 TGCGCCAGCAGCTCGTGGGACATGGAGACCCAGTACTTC CASSSWDMETQYF
TRBJ2-5 . . TRBV11-2 TGTGCCAGCAGCCAGTGGGGGGGCGGCGGAGAGACCCAGTACTTC CASSQWGGGGETQYF
TRBJ1-1 . . TRBV28 TGTGCCAGCAGCCGGAGGCCCAACACTGAAGCTTTCTTT CASSRRPNTEAFF
TRBJ1-1 . . TRBV29-1 TGCATGTATTCAGTAAACACTGAAGCTTTCTTT CMYSVNTEAFF
TRBJ1-5 . once TRBV7-9 TGTGCCAGCAGTTTACAGGGTAGCAATCAGCCCCAGCATTTT CASSLQGSNQPQHF